This T cell receptor (beta chain) was retrieved from a study of T-cell reconstitution after alpha-beta-depleted transplantation in children. Unique molecular identifiers were incorporated into the prepared TCRbeta library. Each CDR3 protein gets one entry after TCRdb re-called the PCR reads with MiXCR. This table has just over 950,000 distinct CDR3 sequences, roughly 29% appearing once. This clonotype occurred a few times. Its specificity is not known. V was cut by 5 bases and J by 6 bases, with 11 bases left in between. Germline V gives CDR1 LNHDA, CDR2 SQIVND (reference sequence). This CDR3 comprises 13 residues. Study-level findings and limits: It was newly produced T cells that mostly accounted for T-cell counts and diversity one year after transplant.

The genes are TRBV19 and TRBJ1-5, with unresolved D. Sample: PBMCs, mostly from graft donor cells, taken 360 days after TCRalphabeta/CD19-depleted stem cell transplant. This TCR was sampled from a boy younger than two who had a stem cell transplant for SCID, so the T cells may come from the graft donor. The CDR3 loop reads CASSVGLGQPQHF. The CDR3 DNA follows: TGTGCCAGTAGTGTGGGGTTGGGTCAGCCCCAGCATTTT.